This T cell receptor beta chain was sequenced in a study of human CD8 memory T cell subsets. Whole-study results and caveats: The stem-like memory and precursor exhausted T cell populations displayed similarly high diversity, which was not the case for effector memory cells. This study sequenced only the T cell receptor beta chains and no others. In the comparison of repertoires, stem-like memory and precursor exhausted T cells overlapped only minimally.

Regarding this clonotype: Its matching antigen is unknown.

The identity of TPEX cells was that of CCR7+ PD-1+ TIGIT+ early memory CD8+ T cells with exhausted-like traits. The authors isolated the PBMC from buffy coats of healthy donors. The TCR beta sequencing libraries came from UMI-labeled 5' RACE. TCRdb derives one entry per CDR3 protein from the 5' RACE reads, leaving out DNA. This specimen shows fewer than 6,500 distinct CDR3 sequences; the ten leading clones hold about a fifth. CDR3 length equals 15 residues. Germline loops: CDR1 MDHEN, CDR2 SYDVKM. The chain is built from TRBV28 and TRBJ2-3; the D call from TCRdb, TRBD2, cannot be confirmed without DNA. The source material was CD8+ T cells from PBMCs. The clonotype originates from a human donor in good health. The CDR3 loop reads CASSLPQLTADTQYF.